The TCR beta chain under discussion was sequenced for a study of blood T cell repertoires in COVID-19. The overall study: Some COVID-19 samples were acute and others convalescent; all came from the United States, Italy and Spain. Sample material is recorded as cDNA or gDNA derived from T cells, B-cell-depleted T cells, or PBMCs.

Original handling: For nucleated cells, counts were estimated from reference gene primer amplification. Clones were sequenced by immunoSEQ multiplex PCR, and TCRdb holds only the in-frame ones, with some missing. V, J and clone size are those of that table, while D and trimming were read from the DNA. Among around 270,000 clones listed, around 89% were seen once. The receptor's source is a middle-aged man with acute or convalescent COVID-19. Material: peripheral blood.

The CDR3 nucleotides are TGTGCCAGCAGTACCCGGGGGTCCCACGAGCAGTACTTC. This translates into CASSTRGSHEQYF. V is TRBV2 and J is TRBJ2-7; TRBD2 might be the D (6 bases). The CDR3 totals 13 residues. Germline V gene lookup returns CDR1 SNHLY and CDR2 FYNNEI. V lost 5 bases and J 5 bases, leaving 13 bases between the germline ends.